A single sample is the source of the 17 T cell receptor beta chains below, sequenced in a study of blood T cell repertoires in COVID-19. The data were produced by immunoSEQ multiplex PCR, yet TCRdb's version contains in-frame clones alone and is incomplete. In the table there are some 130,000 clones, over 75% of which are singletons. What was sequenced was peripheral blood. These receptors all stem from a middle-aged man with active or convalescent COVID-19.

V and J are TRBV5-1 and TRBJ1-1; 11 bases agree with TRBD1. Trimming took 4 bases from V and 8 from J; bases not matched to a gene: 7. The CDR3 totals 14 residues. Germline V gives CDR1 SGHRS, CDR2 YFSETQ. The CDR3 coding sequence is TGCGCCAGCAGCACAGGACAGGGGGCGCGAGAAGCTTTCTTT. Its protein is CASSTGQGAREAFF. The complete variable domain, with remaining parts taken from reference TRBV5-1 and TRBJ1-1, reads KAGVTQTPRYLIKTRGQQVTLSCSPISGHRSVSWYQQTPGQGLQFLFEYFSETQRNKGNFPGRFSGRQFSNSRSEMNVSTLELGDSALYLCASSTGQGAREAFFGQGTRLTVV.

The chain couples TRBV6-6 to TRBJ1-5, with D maybe TRBD1 (5 bases). The CDR3 runs 15 residues. CDR1 MNHNY and CDR2 SVGAGI come from the germline V gene (reference sequence). V was trimmed by 2 bases and J by 7 bases, leaving 15 bases between them. Written as DNA, the CDR3 is TGTGCCAGCAGTTACCTTGGCAGGGAGGGCCAGCCCCAGCATTTT. Translating gives CASSYLGREGQPQHF.

The chain recombines TRBV24-1 with TRBJ2-3; 8 bases align to TRBD1. This CDR3 is built from 15 residues. The V gene end was trimmed by 6 bases and the J gene end by 6 bases; junction bases not matched to a gene: 10. Germline CDR1 KGHDR, CDR2 SFDVKD. The DNA of the CDR3 is TGTGCCACCAGTCTAGGACAGGGTTTTTCCGATACGCAGTATTTT. Translated: CATSLGQGFSDTQYF.

The chain combines TRBV5-5 with TRBJ2-3; 9 bases agree with TRBD1. This CDR3 has 15 residues. Losses at the gene ends were 2 bases for V and 6 bases for J; bases not matched to a gene: 7. In germline, CDR1 is SGHKS, CDR2 YYEKEE (reference sequence). CDR3 DNA: TGTGCCAGCAGCTTCCAACTTGGGACAGGGGATACGCAGTATTTT. Translation gives CASSFQLGTGDTQYF. Full variable domain (outside the CDR3, taken from reference TRBV5-5 and TRBJ2-3): DAGVTQSPTHLIKTRGQQVTLRCSPISGHKSVSWYQQVLGQGPQFIFQYYEKEERGRGNFPDRFSARQFPNYSSELNVNALLLGDSALYLCASSFQLGTGDTQYFGPGTRLTVL.

This clone was seen only a few times. The chain recombines TRBV24-1 with TRBJ1-5; tentative D call: TRBD1 (5 bases). The CDR3 is made up of 14 amino acids. From germline, CDR1 is KGHDR and CDR2 SFDVKD. Between the trimmed V and J ends, which lost 5 bases and 5 bases, there was a span of 12 bases. The CDR3, as DNA: TGTGCCACCAGTGCCCAGGGTGATCATCAGCCCCAGCATTTT. It translates to CATSAQGDHQPQHF.

The chain couples TRBV30 to TRBJ1-1; D is undetermined. Germline assignment: CDR1 GTSNPN and CDR2 SVGIG (reference sequence). The CDR3 totals 16 residues. Trimming pared 1 base from V and 0 bases from J, leaving 15 bases between. Here the CDR3 reads CAWSAAKKRLNTEAFF. CDR3 coding DNA: TGTGCCTGGAGTGCCGCGAAAAAGAGATTGAACACTGAAGCTTTCTTT.

This rearrangement joins TRBV30 to TRBJ1-1; tentative D call: TRBD1 (6 bases). The V end lost 2 bases, the J end lost 0 bases, and 13 bases lay between the germline ends. The germline V gene has CDR1 GTSNPN and CDR2 SVGIG (reference sequence). This CDR3 is built from 15 residues. The CDR3 nucleotides are TGTGCCTGGAGTCCCCTGACAGGAATGAACACTGAAGCTTTCTTT. Translation gives CAWSPLTGMNTEAFF.

The chain joins TRBV7-9 to TRBJ2-7, with 12 bases matching TRBD1. Germline trimming cut 4 bases from V and 5 bases from J; bases unmatched to any gene: 12. Germline V gene lookup returns CDR1 SEHNR and CDR2 FQNEAQ (reference sequence). The CDR3 spans 17 residues. CDR3 DNA: TGTGCCAGCAGCTCACGCTCCTTCCGGGACAGGGGGCACGAGCAGTACTTC. This translates into CASSSRSFRDRGHEQYF. Drawing the rest from reference TRBV7-9 and TRBJ2-7, the complete variable domain is DTGVSQNPRHKITKRGQNVTFRCDPISEHNRLYWYRQTLGQGPEFLTYFQNEAQLEKSRLLSDRFSAERPKGSFSTLEIQRTEQGDSAMYLCASSSRSFRDRGHEQYFGPGTRLTVT.

This clone was seen once. The V call is TRBV7-9, the J call TRBJ2-1; possible D gene TRBD2, 6 bases. CDR1 is SEHNR, CDR2 FQNEAQ, per germline (reference sequence). The CDR3 totals 17 residues. Trimming left V 5 bases short and J 7 bases short, with 24 bases between. This CDR3 is CASSPWLVGGKRNEQFF. The CDR3 nucleotides read TGTGCCAGCAGCCCTTGGTTGGTGGGGGGAAAAAGGAATGAGCAGTTCTTC.

This clone has a handful of counts. The J gene is TRBJ2-7, the V gene TRBV28, with D possibly being TRBD1 (5 bases). V shed 6 bases and J shed 1 base, with 10 bases lying between them. The V gene's germline CDR1 is MDHEN and CDR2 SYDVKM. The CDR3 has 13 residues. CDR3 DNA sequence: TGTGCCAGCAGGGTGAGACAGTCCTACGAGCAGTACTTC. Residues: CASRVRQSYEQYF.

This chain joins TRBV2 and TRBJ1-4; 9 positions agree with TRBD1. Trimming removed 6 bases from V and 8 bases from J; junction bases left unmatched: 7. The CDR3 runs 14 residues. Germline CDR1 is SNHLY and CDR2 is FYNNEI. As DNA, the CDR3 is TGTGCCAGCAGGGCACAGGGGGCCGGGGAAAAACTGTTTTTT. It encodes CASRAQGAGEKLFF.

In this sample, this clone turned up a few times. This chain connects TRBV6-1 to TRBJ1-3; D gene ambiguous. V was cut by 3 bases and J by 0 bases, with 12 bases left in between. The CDR3 totals 16 residues. The germline V gene has CDR1 MNHNS and CDR2 SASEGT. CDR3 sequence: CASSDHDGSSGNTIYF. The CDR3 coding sequence is TGTGCCAGCAGTGACCATGACGGGTCCTCTGGAAACACCATATATTTT.

This sequence joins TRBV7-9 and TRBJ2-7, with a weak D call TRBD2 (6 bases). The length of the CDR3 is 15 residues. V lost 0 bases and J 2 bases, leaving 11 bases between the germline ends. Germline CDR1 and CDR2: SEHNR and FQNEAQ (reference sequence). This CDR3 reads CASSLAAAGPYEQYF. DNA of the CDR3: TGTGCCAGCAGCTTAGCGGCTGCGGGGCCCTACGAGCAGTACTTC.

The V and J genes are TRBV10-3 and TRBJ1-1, with D unclear. Germline loops: CDR1 ENHRY, CDR2 SYGVKD. The ends were cut back, 10 bases at V and 1 base at J, with 13 bases in the middle. This CDR3 has 13 amino acids. The CDR3 DNA sequence: TGTGCCACCACACCTACAGAGAACACTGAAGCTTTCTTT. Its protein is CATTPTENTEAFF.

Only a few counts were recorded for this clone. The chain is built from TRBV10-1 and TRBJ2-3; TRBD2 agrees at 10 bases. The trim removed 4 bases at V and 1 base at J, leaving 2 bases unmatched. The CDR3 totals 15 residues. Germline CDR1 is WNHNN and CDR2 is SYGVQD (reference sequence). The CDR3 sequence: CASSGTSGGTDTQYF. The CDR3 region has the DNA TGCGCCAGCAGTGGCACTAGCGGGGGCACAGATACGCAGTATTTT.

V is TRBV27 and J is TRBJ2-7, with 9 bases fitting TRBD1. Losses at the gene ends were 1 base for V and 7 bases for J; bases not matched to a gene: 11. CDR1 MNHEY and CDR2 SMNVEV come from the germline V gene (reference sequence). The CDR3 contains 16 residues. The DNA of the CDR3 is TGTGCCAGCAGTTTATGGGCAGGAGGAGGGACAGGGGAGCAGTACTTC. Protein product: CASSLWAGGGTGEQYF.

This chain connects TRBV27 to TRBJ2-7, with D possibly being TRBD2 (6 bases). V was clipped by 7 bases and J by 2 bases, with 15 bases between them. This CDR3 comprises 14 residues. The germline gives CDR1 MNHEY, CDR2 SMNVEV (reference sequence). The DNA of the CDR3 is TGTGCCAGCACTTCCGTCGGAGGGCCCTACGAGCAGTACTTC. Protein product: CASTSVGGPYEQYF.